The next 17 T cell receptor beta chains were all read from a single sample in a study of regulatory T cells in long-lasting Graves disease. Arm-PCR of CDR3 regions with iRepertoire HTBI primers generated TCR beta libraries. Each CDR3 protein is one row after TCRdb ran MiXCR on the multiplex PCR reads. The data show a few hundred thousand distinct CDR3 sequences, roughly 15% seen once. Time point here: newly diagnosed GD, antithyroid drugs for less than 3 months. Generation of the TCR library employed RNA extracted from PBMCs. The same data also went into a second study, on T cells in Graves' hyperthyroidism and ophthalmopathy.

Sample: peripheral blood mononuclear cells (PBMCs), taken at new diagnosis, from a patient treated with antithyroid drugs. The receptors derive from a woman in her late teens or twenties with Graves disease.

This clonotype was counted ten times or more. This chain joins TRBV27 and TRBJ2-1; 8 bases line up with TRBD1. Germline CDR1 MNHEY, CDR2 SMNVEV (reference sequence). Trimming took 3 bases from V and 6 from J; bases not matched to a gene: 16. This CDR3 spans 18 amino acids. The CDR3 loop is CASSFRPAGTGTGNEQFF. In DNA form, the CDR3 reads TGTGCCAGCAGTTTTAGGCCCGCCGGGACAGGAACGGGCAATGAGCAGTTCTTC.

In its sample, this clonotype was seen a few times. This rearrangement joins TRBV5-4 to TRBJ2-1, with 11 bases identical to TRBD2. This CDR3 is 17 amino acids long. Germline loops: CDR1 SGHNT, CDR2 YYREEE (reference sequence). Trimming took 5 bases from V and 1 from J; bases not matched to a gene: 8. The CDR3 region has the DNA TGTGCCAGCAGTACGGGACTAGCGGATCCATCCTACAATGAGCAGTTCTTC. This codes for CASSTGLADPSYNEQFF.

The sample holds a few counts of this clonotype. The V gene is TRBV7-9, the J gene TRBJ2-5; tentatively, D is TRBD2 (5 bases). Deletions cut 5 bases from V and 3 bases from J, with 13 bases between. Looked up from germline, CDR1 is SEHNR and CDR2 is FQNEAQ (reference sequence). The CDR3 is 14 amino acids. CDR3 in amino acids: CASSPGWGEETQYF. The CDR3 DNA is TGTGCCAGCAGCCCCGGGTGGGGAGAAGAGACCCAGTACTTC.

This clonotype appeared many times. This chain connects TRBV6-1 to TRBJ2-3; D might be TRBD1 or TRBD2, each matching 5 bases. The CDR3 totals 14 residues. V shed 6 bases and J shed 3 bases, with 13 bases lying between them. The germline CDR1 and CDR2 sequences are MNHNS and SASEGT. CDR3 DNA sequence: TGTGCCAGCAGAAGGGACCAGGCAACAGATACGCAGTATTTT. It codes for CASRRDQATDTQYF.

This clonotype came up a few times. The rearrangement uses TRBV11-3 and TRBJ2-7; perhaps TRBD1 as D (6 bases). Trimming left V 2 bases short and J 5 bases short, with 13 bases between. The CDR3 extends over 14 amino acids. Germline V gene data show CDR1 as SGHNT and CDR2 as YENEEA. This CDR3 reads CASSLSRGLNEQYF. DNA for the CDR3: TGTGCCAGCAGCTTAAGCAGGGGCCTAAACGAGCAGTACTTC.

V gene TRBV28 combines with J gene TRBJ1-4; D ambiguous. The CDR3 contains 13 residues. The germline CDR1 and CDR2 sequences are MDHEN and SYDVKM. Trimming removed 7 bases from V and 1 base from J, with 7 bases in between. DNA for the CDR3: TGTGCCAGCATGGAAGGAACTAATGAAAAACTGTTTTTT. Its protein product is CASMEGTNEKLFF.

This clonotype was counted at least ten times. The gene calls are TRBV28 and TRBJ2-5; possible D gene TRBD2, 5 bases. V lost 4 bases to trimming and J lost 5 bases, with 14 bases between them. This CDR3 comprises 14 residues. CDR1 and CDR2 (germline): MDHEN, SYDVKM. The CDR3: CASSYRGGGETQYF. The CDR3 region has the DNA TGTGCCAGCAGTTATCGAGGAGGCGGGGAGACCCAGTACTTC.

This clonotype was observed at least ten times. The CDR3 DNA reads as TGTGCCATCAGTGAGTCGGGACTAGCTGAACAGACCCAGTACTTC. Translating gives CAISESGLAEQTQYF. This rearrangement joins TRBV10-3 to TRBJ2-5, with 9 positions matching TRBD2. The CDR3 length is 15 residues. CDR1 is ENHRY, CDR2 SYGVKD, per germline. Trimming at V came to 0 bases and at J to 6 bases, leaving 5 bases not matched to a gene.

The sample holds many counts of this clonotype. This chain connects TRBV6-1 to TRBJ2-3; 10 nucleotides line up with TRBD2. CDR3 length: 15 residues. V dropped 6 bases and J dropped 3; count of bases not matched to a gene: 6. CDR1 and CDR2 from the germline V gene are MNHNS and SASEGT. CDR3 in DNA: TGTGCCAGCAGCTATAGCGGGGGGCCGACAGATACGCAGTATTTT. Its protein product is CASSYSGGPTDTQYF.

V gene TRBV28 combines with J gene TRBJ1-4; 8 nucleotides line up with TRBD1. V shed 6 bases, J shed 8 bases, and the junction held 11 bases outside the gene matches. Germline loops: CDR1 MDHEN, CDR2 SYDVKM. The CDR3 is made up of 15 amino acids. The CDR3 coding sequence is TGTGCCAGCAGGGCCGGGGGACAGGCGAGGGAAAAACTGTTTTTT. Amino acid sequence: CASRAGGQAREKLFF. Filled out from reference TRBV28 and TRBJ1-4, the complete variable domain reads DVKVTQSSRYLVKRTGEKVFLECVQDMDHENMFWYRQDPGLGLRLIYFSYDVKMKEKGDIPEGYSVSREKKERFSLILESASTNQTSMYLCASRAGGQAREKLFFGSGTQLSVL.

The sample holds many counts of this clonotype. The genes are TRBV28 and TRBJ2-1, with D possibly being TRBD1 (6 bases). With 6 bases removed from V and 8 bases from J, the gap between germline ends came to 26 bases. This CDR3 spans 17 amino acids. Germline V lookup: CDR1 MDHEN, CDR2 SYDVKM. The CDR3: CASSPSFRAGDEDEQFF. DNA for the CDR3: TGTGCCAGCAGCCCCAGTTTTAGGGCAGGGGATGAGGATGAGCAGTTCTTC.

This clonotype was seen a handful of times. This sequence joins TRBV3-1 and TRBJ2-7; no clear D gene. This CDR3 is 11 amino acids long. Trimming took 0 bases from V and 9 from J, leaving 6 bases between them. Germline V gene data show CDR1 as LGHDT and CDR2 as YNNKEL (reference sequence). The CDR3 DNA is TGTGCCAGCAGCCAAGAAGACCGGCAGTACTTC. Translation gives CASSQEDRQYF.

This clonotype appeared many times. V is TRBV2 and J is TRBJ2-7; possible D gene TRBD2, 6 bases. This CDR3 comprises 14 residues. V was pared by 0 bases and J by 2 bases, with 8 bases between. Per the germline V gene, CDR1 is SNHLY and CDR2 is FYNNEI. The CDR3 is CASSEAGGTYEQYF. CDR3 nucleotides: TGTGCCAGCAGTGAAGCGGGAGGAACCTACGAGCAGTACTTC.

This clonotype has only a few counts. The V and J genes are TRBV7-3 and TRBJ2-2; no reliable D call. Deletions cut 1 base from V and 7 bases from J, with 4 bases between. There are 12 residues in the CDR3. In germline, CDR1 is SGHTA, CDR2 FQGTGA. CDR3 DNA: TGTGCCAGCAGCTTAAATGTCGGGGAGCTGTTTTTT. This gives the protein CASSLNVGELFF.

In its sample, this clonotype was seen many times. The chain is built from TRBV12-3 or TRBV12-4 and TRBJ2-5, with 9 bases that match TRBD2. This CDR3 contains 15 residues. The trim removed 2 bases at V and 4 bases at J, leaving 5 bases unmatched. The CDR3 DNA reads TGTGCCAGCAGTTTATACGCGGGAGGGGGAGAGACCCAGTACTTC. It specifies CASSLYAGGGETQYF.

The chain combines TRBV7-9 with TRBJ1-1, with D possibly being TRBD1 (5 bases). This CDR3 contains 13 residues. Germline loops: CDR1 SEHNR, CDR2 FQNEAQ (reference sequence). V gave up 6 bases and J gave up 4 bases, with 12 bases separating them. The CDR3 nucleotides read TGTGCCAGCAGACACTCGGGGCCCACTGAAGCTTTCTTT. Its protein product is CASRHSGPTEAFF.

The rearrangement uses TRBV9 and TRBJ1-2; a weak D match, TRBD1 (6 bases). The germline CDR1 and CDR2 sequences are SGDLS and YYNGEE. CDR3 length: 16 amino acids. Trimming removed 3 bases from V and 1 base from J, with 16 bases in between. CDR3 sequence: CASSEDRLWGNYGYTF. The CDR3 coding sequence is TGTGCCAGCAGCGAGGACAGACTATGGGGTAACTATGGCTACACCTTC.